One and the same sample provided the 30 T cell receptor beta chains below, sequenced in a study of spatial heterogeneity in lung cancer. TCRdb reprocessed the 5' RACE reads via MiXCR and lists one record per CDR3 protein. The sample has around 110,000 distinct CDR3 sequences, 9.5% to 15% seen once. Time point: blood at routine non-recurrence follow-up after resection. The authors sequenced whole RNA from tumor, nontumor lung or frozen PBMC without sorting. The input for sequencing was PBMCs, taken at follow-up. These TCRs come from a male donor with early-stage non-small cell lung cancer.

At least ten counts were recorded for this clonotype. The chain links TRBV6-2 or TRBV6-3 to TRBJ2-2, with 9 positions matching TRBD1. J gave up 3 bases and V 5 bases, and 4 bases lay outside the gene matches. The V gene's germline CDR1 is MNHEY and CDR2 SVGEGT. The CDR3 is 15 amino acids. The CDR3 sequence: CASSTQGAYTGELFF. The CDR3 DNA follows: TGTGCCAGCAGTACACAGGGGGCATACACCGGGGAGCTGTTTTTT.

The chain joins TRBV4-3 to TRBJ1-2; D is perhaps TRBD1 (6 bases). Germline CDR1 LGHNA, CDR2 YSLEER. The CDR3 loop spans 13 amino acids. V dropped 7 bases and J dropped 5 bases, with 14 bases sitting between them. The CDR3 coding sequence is TGCGCCAGCAACTCGGGGGCGGGGTATGGCTACACCTTC. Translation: CASNSGAGYGYTF.

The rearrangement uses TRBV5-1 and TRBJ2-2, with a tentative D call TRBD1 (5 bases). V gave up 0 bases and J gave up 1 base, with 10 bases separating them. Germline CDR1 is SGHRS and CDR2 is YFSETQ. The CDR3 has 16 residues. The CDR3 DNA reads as TGCGCCAGCAGCTTGGCCAATACAGGGAACACCGGGGAGCTGTTTTTT. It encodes CASSLANTGNTGELFF.

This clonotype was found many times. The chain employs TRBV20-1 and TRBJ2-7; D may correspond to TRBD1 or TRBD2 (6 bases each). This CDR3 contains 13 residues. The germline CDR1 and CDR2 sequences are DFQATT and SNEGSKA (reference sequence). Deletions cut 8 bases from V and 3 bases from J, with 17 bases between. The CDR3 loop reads CSLGGPGGYEQYF. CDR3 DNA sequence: TGCAGTCTCGGGGGCCCTGGGGGCTACGAGCAGTACTTC.

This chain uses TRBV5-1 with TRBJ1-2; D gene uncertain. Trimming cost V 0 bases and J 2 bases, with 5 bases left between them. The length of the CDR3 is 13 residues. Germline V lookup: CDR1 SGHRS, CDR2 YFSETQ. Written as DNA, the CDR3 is TGCGCCAGCAGCTTGGGGGCAAACTATGGCTACACCTTC. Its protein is CASSLGANYGYTF.

CDR3 DNA: TGTGCCAGCAGCCCAGGACAGATCACCGGGGAGCTGTTTTTT. Residues: CASSPGQITGELFF. This chain links TRBV7-2 with TRBJ2-2; weak D call: TRBD1 (6 bases). V lost 5 bases and J 4 bases, leaving 11 bases between the germline ends. Germline V CDR1 and CDR2: SGHTA, FQGNSA. This CDR3 is 14 amino acids long.

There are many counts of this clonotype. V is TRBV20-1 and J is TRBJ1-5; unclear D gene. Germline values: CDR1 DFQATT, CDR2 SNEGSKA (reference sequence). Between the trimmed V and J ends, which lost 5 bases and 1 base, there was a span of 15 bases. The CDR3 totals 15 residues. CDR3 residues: CSASAPLDSNQPQHF. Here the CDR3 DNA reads TGCAGTGCTTCCGCCCCCCTCGACAGCAATCAGCCCCAGCATTTT.

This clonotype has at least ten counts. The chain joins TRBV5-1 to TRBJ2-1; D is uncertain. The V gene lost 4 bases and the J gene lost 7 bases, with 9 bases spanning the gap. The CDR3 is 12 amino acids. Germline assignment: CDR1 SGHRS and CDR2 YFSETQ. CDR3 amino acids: CASSLRLNEQFF. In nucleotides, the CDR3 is TGCGCCAGCAGCCTCAGATTAAATGAGCAGTTCTTC.

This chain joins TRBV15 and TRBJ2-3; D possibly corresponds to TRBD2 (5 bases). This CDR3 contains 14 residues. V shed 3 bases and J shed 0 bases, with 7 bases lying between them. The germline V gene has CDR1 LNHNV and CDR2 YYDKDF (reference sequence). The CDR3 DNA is TGTGCCACCAGCAGGCTAGCTAGCACAGATACGCAGTATTTT. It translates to CATSRLASTDTQYF.

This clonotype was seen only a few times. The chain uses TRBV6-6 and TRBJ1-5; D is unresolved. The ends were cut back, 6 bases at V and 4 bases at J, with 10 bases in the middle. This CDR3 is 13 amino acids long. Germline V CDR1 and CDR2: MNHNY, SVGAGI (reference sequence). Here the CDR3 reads CASSPTENQPQHF. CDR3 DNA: TGTGCCAGCAGCCCAACTGAGAATCAGCCCCAGCATTTT.

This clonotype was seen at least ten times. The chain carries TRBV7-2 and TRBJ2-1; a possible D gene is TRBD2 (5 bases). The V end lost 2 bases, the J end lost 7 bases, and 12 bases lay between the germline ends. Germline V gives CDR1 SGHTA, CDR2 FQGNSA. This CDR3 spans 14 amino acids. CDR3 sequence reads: CASSLSGVDNEQFF. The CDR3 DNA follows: TGTGCCAGCAGCTTATCCGGGGTGGATAATGAGCAGTTCTTC.

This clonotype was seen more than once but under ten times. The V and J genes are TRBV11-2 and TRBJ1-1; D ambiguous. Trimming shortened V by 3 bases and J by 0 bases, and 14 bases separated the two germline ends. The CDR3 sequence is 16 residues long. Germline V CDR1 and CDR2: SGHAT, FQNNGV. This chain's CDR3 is CASSLRFGVLNTEAFF. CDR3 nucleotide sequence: TGTGCCAGCAGCTTGAGGTTCGGGGTTTTGAACACTGAAGCTTTCTTT.

CDR3 amino acids: CASSGTPNEQFF. As DNA, the CDR3 is TGTGCCAGCAGCGGGACTCCAAATGAGCAGTTCTTC. The rearrangement links TRBV6-6 to TRBJ2-1; possibly TRBD2 for D (6 bases). V was clipped by 6 bases and J by 7 bases, with 10 bases between them. Per the germline V gene, CDR1 is MNHNY and CDR2 is SVGAGI (reference sequence). The CDR3 has 12 amino acids.

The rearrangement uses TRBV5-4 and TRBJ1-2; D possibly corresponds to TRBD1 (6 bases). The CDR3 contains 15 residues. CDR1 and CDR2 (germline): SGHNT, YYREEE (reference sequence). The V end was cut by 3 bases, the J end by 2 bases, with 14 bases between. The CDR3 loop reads CASSSGWTVNYGYTF. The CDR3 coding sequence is TGTGCCAGCAGCTCTGGATGGACAGTAAACTATGGCTACACCTTC.

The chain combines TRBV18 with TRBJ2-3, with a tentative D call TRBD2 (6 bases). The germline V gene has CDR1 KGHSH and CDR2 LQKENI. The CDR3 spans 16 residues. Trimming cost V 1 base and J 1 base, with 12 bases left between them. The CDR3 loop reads CASSPRRGGGTDTQYF. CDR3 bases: TGTGCCAGCTCACCACGTCGTGGCGGGGGCACAGATACGCAGTATTTT.

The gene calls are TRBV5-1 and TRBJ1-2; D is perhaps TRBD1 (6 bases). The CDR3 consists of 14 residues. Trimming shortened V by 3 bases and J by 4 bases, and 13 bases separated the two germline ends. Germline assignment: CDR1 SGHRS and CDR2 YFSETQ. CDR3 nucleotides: TGCGCCAGCAGCTCCTCGGACAGTTTCTATGGCTACACCTTC. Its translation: CASSSSDSFYGYTF.

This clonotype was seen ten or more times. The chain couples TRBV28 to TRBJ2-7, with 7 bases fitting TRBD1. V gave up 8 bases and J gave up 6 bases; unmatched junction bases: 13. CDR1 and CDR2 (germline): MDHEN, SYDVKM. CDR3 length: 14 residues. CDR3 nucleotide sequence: TGTGCCAGCCGAGGGACAGCCCCTACTGGCGAGCAGTACTTC. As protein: CASRGTAPTGEQYF.

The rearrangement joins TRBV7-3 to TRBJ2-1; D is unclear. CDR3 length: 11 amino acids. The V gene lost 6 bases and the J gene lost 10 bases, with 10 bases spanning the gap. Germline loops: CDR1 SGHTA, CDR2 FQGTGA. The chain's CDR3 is CASRYDSEQFF. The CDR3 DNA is TGTGCCAGCAGGTACGACTCGGAGCAGTTCTTC.

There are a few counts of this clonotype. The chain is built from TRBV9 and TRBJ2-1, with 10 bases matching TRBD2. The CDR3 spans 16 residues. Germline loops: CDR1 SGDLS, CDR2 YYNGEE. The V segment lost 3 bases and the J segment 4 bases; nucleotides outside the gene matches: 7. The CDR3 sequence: CASSALTSGPYNEQFF. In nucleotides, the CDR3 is TGTGCCAGCAGCGCCCTGACTAGCGGGCCTTACAATGAGCAGTTCTTC.

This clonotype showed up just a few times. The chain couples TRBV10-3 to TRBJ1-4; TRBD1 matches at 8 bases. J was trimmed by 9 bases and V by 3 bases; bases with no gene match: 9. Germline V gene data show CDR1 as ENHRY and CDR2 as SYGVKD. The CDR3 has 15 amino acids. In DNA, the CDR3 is TGTGCCATCAGTGAAAACTACGGACAGGGACAAAAACTGTTTTTT. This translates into CAISENYGQGQKLFF.

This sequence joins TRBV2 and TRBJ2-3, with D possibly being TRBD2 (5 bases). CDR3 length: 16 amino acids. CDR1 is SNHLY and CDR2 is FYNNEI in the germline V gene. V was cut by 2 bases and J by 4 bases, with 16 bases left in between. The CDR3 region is CASSERSAPGADTQYF. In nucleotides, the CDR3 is TGTGCCAGCAGTGAACGATCGGCGCCCGGGGCAGATACGCAGTATTTT.

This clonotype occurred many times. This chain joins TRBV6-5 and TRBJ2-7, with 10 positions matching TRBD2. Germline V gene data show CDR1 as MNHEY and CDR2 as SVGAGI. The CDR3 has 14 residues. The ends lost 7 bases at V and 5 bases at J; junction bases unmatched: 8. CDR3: CASKSGGAADEQYF. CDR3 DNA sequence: TGTGCCAGCAAAAGCGGGGGGGCCGCCGACGAGCAGTACTTC.

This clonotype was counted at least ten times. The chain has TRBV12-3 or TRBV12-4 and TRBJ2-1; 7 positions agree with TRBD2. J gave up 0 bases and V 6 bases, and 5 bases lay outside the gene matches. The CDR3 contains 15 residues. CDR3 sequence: CASSGGRNSYNEQFF. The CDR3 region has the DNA TGTGCCAGCAGCGGGGGGAGAAACTCCTACAATGAGCAGTTCTTC.

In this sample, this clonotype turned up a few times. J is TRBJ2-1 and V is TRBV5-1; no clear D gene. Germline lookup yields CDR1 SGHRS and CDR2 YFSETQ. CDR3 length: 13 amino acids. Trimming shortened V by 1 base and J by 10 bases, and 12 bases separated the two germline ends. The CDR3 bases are TGCGCCAGCAGCTTGCCGGATGTTGGGGAGCAGTTCTTC. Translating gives CASSLPDVGEQFF.

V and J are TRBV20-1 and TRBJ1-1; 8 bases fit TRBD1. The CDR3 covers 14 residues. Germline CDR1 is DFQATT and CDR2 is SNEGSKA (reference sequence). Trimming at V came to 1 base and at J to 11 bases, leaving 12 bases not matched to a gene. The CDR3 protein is CSARVEDRDTGAFF. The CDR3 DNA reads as TGCAGTGCTAGAGTTGAGGACAGGGACACCGGTGCTTTCTTT.

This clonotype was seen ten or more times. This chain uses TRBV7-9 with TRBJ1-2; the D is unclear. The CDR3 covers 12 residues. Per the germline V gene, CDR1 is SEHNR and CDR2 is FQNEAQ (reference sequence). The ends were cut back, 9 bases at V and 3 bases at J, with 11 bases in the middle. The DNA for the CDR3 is TGTGCCAGTCGAGATTTTTACTATGGCTACACCTTC. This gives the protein CASRDFYYGYTF.

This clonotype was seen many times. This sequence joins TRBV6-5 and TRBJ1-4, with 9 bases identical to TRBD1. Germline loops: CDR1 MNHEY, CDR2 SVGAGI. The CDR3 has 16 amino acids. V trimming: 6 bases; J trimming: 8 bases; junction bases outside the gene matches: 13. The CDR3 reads CASRTGTGNVGEKLFF. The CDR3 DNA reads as TGTGCCAGCAGAACGGGGACAGGGAACGTAGGCGAAAAACTGTTTTTT.

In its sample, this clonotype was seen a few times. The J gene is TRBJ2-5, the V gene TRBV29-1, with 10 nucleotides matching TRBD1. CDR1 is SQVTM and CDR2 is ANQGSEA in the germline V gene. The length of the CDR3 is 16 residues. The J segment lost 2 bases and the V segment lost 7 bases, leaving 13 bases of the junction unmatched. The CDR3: CSGLRGTGVNQETQYF. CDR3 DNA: TGCAGCGGACTTAGAGGGACAGGGGTTAATCAAGAGACCCAGTACTTC.

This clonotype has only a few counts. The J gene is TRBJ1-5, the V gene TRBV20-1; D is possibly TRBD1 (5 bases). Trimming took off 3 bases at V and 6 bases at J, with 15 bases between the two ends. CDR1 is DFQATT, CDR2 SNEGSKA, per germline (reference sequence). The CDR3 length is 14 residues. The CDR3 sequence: CSARRGPEGQPQHF. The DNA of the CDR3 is TGCAGTGCTAGGAGGGGCCCAGAGGGTCAGCCCCAGCATTTT.

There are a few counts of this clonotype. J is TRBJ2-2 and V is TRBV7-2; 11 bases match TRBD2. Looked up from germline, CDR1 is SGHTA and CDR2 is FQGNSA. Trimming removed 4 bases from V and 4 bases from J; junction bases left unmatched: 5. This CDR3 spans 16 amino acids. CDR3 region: CASSSSSGGSTGELFF. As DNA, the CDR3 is TGTGCCAGCAGCTCCTCTAGCGGGGGGAGCACCGGGGAGCTGTTTTTT.